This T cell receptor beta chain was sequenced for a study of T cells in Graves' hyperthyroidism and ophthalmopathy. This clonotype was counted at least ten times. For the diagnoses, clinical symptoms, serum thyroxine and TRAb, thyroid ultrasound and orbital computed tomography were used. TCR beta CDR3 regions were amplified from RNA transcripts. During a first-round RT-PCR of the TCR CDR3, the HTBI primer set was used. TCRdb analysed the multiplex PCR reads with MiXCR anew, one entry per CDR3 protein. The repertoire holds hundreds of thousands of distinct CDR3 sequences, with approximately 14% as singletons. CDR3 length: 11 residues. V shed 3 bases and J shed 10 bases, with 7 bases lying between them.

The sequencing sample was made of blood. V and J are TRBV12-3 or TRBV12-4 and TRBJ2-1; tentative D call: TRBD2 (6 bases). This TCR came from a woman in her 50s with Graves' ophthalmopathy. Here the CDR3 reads CASSLGREQFF. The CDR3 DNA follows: TGTGCCAGCAGTTTGGGGAGGGAGCAGTTCTTC.